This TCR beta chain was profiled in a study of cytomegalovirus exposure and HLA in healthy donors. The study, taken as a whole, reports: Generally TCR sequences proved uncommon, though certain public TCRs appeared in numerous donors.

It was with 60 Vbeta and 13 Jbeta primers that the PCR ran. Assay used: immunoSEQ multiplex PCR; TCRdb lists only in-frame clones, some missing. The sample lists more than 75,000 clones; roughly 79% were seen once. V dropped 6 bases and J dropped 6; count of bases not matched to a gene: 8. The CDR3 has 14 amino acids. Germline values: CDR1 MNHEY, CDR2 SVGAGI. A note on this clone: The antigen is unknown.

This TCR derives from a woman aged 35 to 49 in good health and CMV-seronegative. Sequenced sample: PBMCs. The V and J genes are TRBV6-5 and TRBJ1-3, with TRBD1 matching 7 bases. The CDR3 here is CASSIRTGENTIYF. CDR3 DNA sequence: TGTGCCAGCAGCATTAGGACAGGCGAAAACACCATATATTTT.